This TCR beta chain comes out of a study of T cell responses to AZD1222 COVID-19 vaccine. Study results and caveats: Sampling that yielded the repertoires occurred only after the peak T cell response. Spike-specific TCR depth and breadth grew after two AZD1222 doses. Most donors were white British and more were female, and clonal diversity was possibly underestimated. Nearly half of spike-specific TCRs reportedly target variant regions that are unmutated in the B.1.351 and B.1.1.7 variants.

In regard to this clone: Its antigen is still unknown.

Clones were sequenced by immunoSEQ multiplex PCR, and TCRdb holds only the in-frame ones, with some missing. The table lists 90,000 to 120,000 clones, roughly 89% of them singletons. V was pared by 0 bases and J by 6 bases, with 18 bases between. This CDR3 spans 16 amino acids. CDR1 is SGHAT, CDR2 FQNNGV, per germline. Sample: peripheral blood, taken on day 0 of AZD1222 vaccination. This TCR was recovered from an adult in good health. This sequence joins TRBV11-2 and TRBJ2-7, with a tentative D call TRBD2 (6 bases). The CDR3 nucleotides read TGTGCCAGCAGCTTAGAACCTACCGGGGTGGGGGGCGAGCAGTACTTC. Translation gives CASSLEPTGVGGEQYF. Full variable domain (rest looked up from reference TRBV11-2 and TRBJ2-7): EAGVAQSPRYKIIEKRQSVAFWCNPISGHATLYWYQQILGQGPKLLIQFQNNGVVDDSQLPKDRFSAERLKGVDSTLKIQPAKLEDSAVYLCASSLEPTGVGGEQYFGPGTRLTVT.